The 31 T cell receptor beta chains below were found in one sample sequenced in a study of blood T cell repertoires in COVID-19. Sequenced by immunoSEQ multiplex PCR; TCRdb stores in-frame clones only, minus some. The sample has a few hundred thousand clones; about 90% are singletons. Sequencing input: PBMCs or T cells enriched from blood (not recorded which). Source of these receptors: a woman in her twenties or thirties who had recovered from COVID-19.

V gene TRBV6-2 or TRBV6-3 combines with J gene TRBJ2-3; D unresolved. This CDR3 has 17 amino acids. Germline loops: CDR1 MNHEY, CDR2 SVGEGT. V shed 4 bases and J shed 2 bases, with 19 bases lying between them. The CDR3 reads CASSLRSSARITDTQYF. DNA for the CDR3: TGTGCCAGCAGTTTAAGATCCAGCGCGAGAATCACAGATACGCAGTATTTT.

This chain uses TRBV11-3 with TRBJ1-1, with TRBD1 as a possible D gene (5 bases). Trimming removed 1 base from V and 2 bases from J, with 5 bases in between. Germline CDR1 and CDR2: SGHNT and YENEEA. The CDR3 is 13 amino acids. Here the CDR3 reads CASSLGGNTEAFF. Here the CDR3 DNA reads TGTGCCAGCAGCTTAGGGGGCAACACTGAAGCTTTCTTT.

This chain joins TRBV5-5 and TRBJ1-2; possibly TRBD1 for D (6 bases). Germline CDR1 reads SGHKS; CDR2 reads YYEKEE (reference sequence). This CDR3 region has 15 residues. Trimming removed 2 bases at V and 1 base at J, with 12 bases between. The DNA of the CDR3 is TGTGCCAGCAGCTTCGGGACACAAGTTAACTATGGCTACACCTTC. This translates into CASSFGTQVNYGYTF.

The chain has TRBV3-1 (or the pseudogene TRBV3-2) and TRBJ1-1; TRBD1 aligns across 9 bases. Trimming at V came to 5 bases and at J to 0 bases, leaving 4 bases not matched to a gene. This CDR3 is built from 15 residues. In germline, CDR1 is LGHDT, CDR2 YNNKEL (reference sequence). CDR3 DNA sequence: TGTGCCAGCAGCTCCCGGGACAGGGTGAACACTGAAGCTTTCTTT. It encodes CASSSRDRVNTEAFF.

The V call is TRBV19, the J call TRBJ2-2; 8 bases match TRBD1. The CDR3 runs to 15 residues. The germline V gene encodes CDR1 LNHDA and CDR2 SQIVND (reference sequence). V lost 1 base and J lost 6; bases outside the gene matches: 4. CDR3 loop: CASSIGTGLSGELFF. DNA of the CDR3: TGTGCCAGTAGTATAGGGACAGGGTTATCCGGGGAGCTGTTTTTT.

The CDR3 DNA reads as TGTGCCAGCAGCTTAGGGCCGCGGGACGTTGGCTACACCTTC. Translating gives CASSLGPRDVGYTF. The chain carries TRBV11-2 and TRBJ1-2, with a weak D call TRBD1 (5 bases). Germline loops: CDR1 SGHAT, CDR2 FQNNGV. The ends were cut back, 1 base at V and 7 bases at J, with 13 bases in the middle. The CDR3 is 14 amino acids. The full variable domain, its missing parts supplied by reference TRBV11-2 and TRBJ1-2, is EAGVAQSPRYKIIEKRQSVAFWCNPISGHATLYWYQQILGQGPKLLIQFQNNGVVDDSQLPKDRFSAERLKGVDSTLKIQPAKLEDSAVYLCASSLGPRDVGYTFGSGTRLTVV.

The chain combines TRBV28 with TRBJ2-3; 13 bases fit TRBD2. V gave up 4 bases and J gave up 4 bases; unmatched junction bases: 14. This CDR3 spans 19 amino acids. Per germline, CDR1 MDHEN and CDR2 SYDVKM. CDR3 amino acids: CASSSGTGGTSGVADTQYF. The CDR3 DNA follows: TGTGCCAGCAGTTCCGGGACAGGCGGGACTAGCGGGGTGGCAGATACGCAGTATTTT.

The chain couples TRBV20-1 to TRBJ1-1, with D possibly matching TRBD1 (5 bases). The CDR3 runs 11 residues. V was shortened by 5 bases and J by 5 bases, with 9 bases between the two germline ends. The germline gives CDR1 DFQATT, CDR2 SNEGSKA (reference sequence). Here the CDR3 reads CSAREGTEAFF. The CDR3 DNA sequence: TGCAGTGCTCGGGAGGGGACTGAAGCTTTCTTT.

The CDR3 bases are TGTGCCAGCAGCCTTGAGCTATCGAATCGGGGCAATCAGCCCCAGCATTTT. Its protein is CASSLELSNRGNQPQHF. The V and J genes are TRBV5-5 and TRBJ1-5; D is uncertain. Between the trimmed V and J ends, which lost 4 bases and 2 bases, there was a span of 19 bases. Germline values: CDR1 SGHKS, CDR2 YYEKEE (reference sequence). The CDR3 extends over 17 amino acids.

The chain links TRBV19 to TRBJ1-2; no definite D call. Germline V CDR1 and CDR2: LNHDA, SQIVND (reference sequence). There are 14 residues in the CDR3. The germline V and J ends were trimmed by 3 bases and 1 base, with 9 bases remaining between them. The CDR3 protein is CASSIGVYNYGYTF. The CDR3 nucleotides read TGTGCCAGTAGTATCGGGGTTTATAACTATGGCTACACCTTC.

The J gene is TRBJ2-3, the V gene TRBV11-3; possible D gene TRBD1, 6 bases. The CDR3 length is 13 residues. Between the trimmed V and J ends, which lost 5 bases and 5 bases, there was a span of 11 bases. The V gene's germline CDR1 is SGHNT and CDR2 YENEEA. DNA of the CDR3: TGTGCCAGCAGCGCCCGGGACATAGATACGCAGTATTTT. This encodes CASSARDIDTQYF.

This clone was counted once. The J gene is TRBJ1-2, the V gene TRBV7-9; 8 bases are a match to TRBD1. The junction had 6 bases not matched to a gene; V was cut back by 2 bases and J by 4 bases. CDR1 SEHNR and CDR2 FQNEAQ come from the germline V gene (reference sequence). The CDR3 consists of 15 residues. DNA of the CDR3: TGTGCCAGCAGCTTAAGCCCAGGGGGCTCCTATGGCTACACCTTC. Protein sequence: CASSLSPGGSYGYTF.

The chain uses TRBV4-2 and TRBJ2-7; the D is unclear. The CDR3 extends over 15 amino acids. Trimming cost V 0 bases and J 0 bases, with 9 bases left between them. Germline V gives CDR1 LGHNA, CDR2 YNFKEQ. CDR3 region: CASSQDLRSSYEQYF. The DNA of the CDR3 is TGTGCCAGCAGCCAAGACCTAAGAAGCTCCTACGAGCAGTACTTC.

The rearrangement joins TRBV5-6 to TRBJ2-3, with 14 bases fitting TRBD2. V lost 3 bases to trimming and J lost 7 bases; unmatched junction nucleotides: 16. The CDR3 spans 19 residues. Germline assignment: CDR1 SGHDT and CDR2 YYEEEE. CDR3 residues: CASSWMDPWTSGGMNTQYF. The CDR3 coding sequence is TGTGCCAGCAGCTGGATGGACCCTTGGACTAGCGGGGGGATGAATACGCAGTATTTT. The full variable domain, its missing parts supplied by reference TRBV5-6 and TRBJ2-3, is DAGVTQSPTHLIKTRGQQVTLRCSPKSGHDTVSWYQQALGQGPQFIFQYYEEEERQRGNFPDRFSGHQFPNYSSELNVNALLLGDSALYLCASSWMDPWTSGGMNTQYFGPGTRLTVL.

This clone was observed a single time. The chain carries TRBV9 and TRBJ2-7; no definite D call. The V end lost 0 bases, the J end lost 1 base, and 8 bases lay between the germline ends. Germline CDR1 and CDR2: SGDLS and YYNGEE. The CDR3 consists of 14 residues. Here the CDR3 reads CASSVAPTSYEQYF. The CDR3 coding sequence is TGTGCCAGCAGCGTAGCTCCGACATCCTACGAGCAGTACTTC.

The V call is TRBV5-1, the J call TRBJ1-3; possibly TRBD1 for D (5 bases). This CDR3 contains 18 residues. The V end was cut by 2 bases, the J end by 0 bases, with 18 bases between. CDR1 and CDR2 (germline): SGHRS, YFSETQ. DNA of the CDR3: TGCGCCAGCAGCTTTTCGACCCAGTGGGGACTCTCTGGAAACACCATATATTTT. Its translation: CASSFSTQWGLSGNTIYF.

The V gene is TRBV7-9, the J gene TRBJ2-3, with D possibly TRBD2 on 7 matching bases. Germline V gene lookup returns CDR1 SEHNR and CDR2 FQNEAQ (reference sequence). This CDR3 is built from 17 residues. V shed 8 bases and J shed 4 bases, with 25 bases lying between them. The CDR3 DNA follows: TGTGCCAGCGAGCTGGTGGGGGGGCCGGTTACGCCAGATACGCAGTATTTT. Residues: CASELVGGPVTPDTQYF.

The chain uses TRBV4-1 and TRBJ2-7; TRBD2 is a possible D gene (5 bases). The CDR3 has 14 residues. Trimming took off 5 bases at V and 1 base at J, with 12 bases between the two ends. Germline values: CDR1 MGHRA, CDR2 YSYEKL. The CDR3 DNA sequence: TGCGCCAGCAGCGTTCTAGCTGGGTCCTACGAGCAGTACTTC. Its protein product is CASSVLAGSYEQYF.

V is TRBV7-6 and J is TRBJ1-2; 9 nucleotides agree with TRBD1. The length of the CDR3 is 12 residues. The trim removed 5 bases at V and 10 bases at J, leaving 5 bases unmatched. Per germline, CDR1 SGHVS and CDR2 FNYEAQ. The CDR3 coding sequence is TGTGCCAGCAGCCCACAGGGGGCGATCTACACCTTC. This codes for CASSPQGAIYTF. The full variable domain, its missing parts supplied by reference TRBV7-6 and TRBJ1-2, is GAGVSQSPRYKVTKRGQDVALRCDPISGHVSLYWYRQALGQGPEFLTYFNYEAQQDKSGLPNDRFSAERPEGSISTLTIQRTEQRDSAMYRCASSPQGAIYTFGSGTRLTVV.

The V call is TRBV30, the J call TRBJ1-3; unclear D gene. The germline CDR1 and CDR2 sequences are GTSNPN and SVGIG (reference sequence). The CDR3 runs 13 residues. V was pared by 4 bases and J by 5 bases, with 12 bases between. The CDR3 DNA reads TGTGCCTGGATGGAGGGAAGGCGAAACACCATATATTTT. As protein: CAWMEGRRNTIYF.

The genes are TRBV27 and TRBJ1-2; the D is unclear. The CDR3 has 13 amino acids. V was pared by 7 bases and J by 6 bases, with 15 bases between. The V gene's germline CDR1 is MNHEY and CDR2 SMNVEV (reference sequence). The CDR3 here is CASTASGGNGYTF. CDR3 DNA sequence: TGTGCCAGCACCGCATCAGGAGGCAATGGCTACACCTTC.

V gene TRBV19 combines with J gene TRBJ1-2; the match to TRBD1 covers 10 bases. The ends lost 1 base at V and 4 bases at J; junction bases unmatched: 6. The germline CDR1 and CDR2 sequences are LNHDA and SQIVND (reference sequence). This CDR3 is 16 amino acids long. For the CDR3, the DNA is TGTGCCAGTAGTATAGGAGTGACAGGGGGCGTCTATGGCTACACCTTC. This codes for CASSIGVTGGVYGYTF. The full variable domain, completed using reference TRBV19 and TRBJ1-2, is DGGITQSPKYLFRKEGQNVTLSCEQNLNHDAMYWYRQDPGQGLRLIYYSQIVNDFQKGDIAEGYSVSREKKESFPLTVTSAQKNPTAFYLCASSIGVTGGVYGYTFGSGTRLTVV.

V gene TRBV19 combines with J gene TRBJ2-2; 8 bases align to TRBD2. Per germline, CDR1 LNHDA and CDR2 SQIVND (reference sequence). The CDR3 length is 23 residues. The V segment lost 5 bases and the J segment 7 bases; nucleotides outside the gene matches: 33. CDR3 residues: CASSRGAGIILLADPSKGGELFF. CDR3 sequence (DNA): TGTGCCAGTAGTCGGGGTGCAGGGATCATACTACTAGCGGATCCGAGTAAAGGCGGGGAGCTGTTTTTT. The variable domain in full, completed from reference TRBV19 and TRBJ2-2, reads DGGITQSPKYLFRKEGQNVTLSCEQNLNHDAMYWYRQDPGQGLRLIYYSQIVNDFQKGDIAEGYSVSREKKESFPLTVTSAQKNPTAFYLCASSRGAGIILLADPSKGGELFFGEGSRLTVL.

The rearrangement joins TRBV10-1 to TRBJ1-4; no clear D gene. The CDR3 is made up of 14 amino acids. V lost 3 bases, J lost 7 bases, and 12 bases lay in between. Germline CDR1 reads WNHNN; CDR2 reads SYGVQD (reference sequence). CDR3 in DNA: TGCGCCAGCAGTGAAGAACCGGTAGTTGAAAAACTGTTTTTT. As protein: CASSEEPVVEKLFF.

V is TRBV18 and J is TRBJ1-5, with D perhaps matching TRBD1 (6 bases). The CDR3 extends over 14 amino acids. Between the trimmed V and J ends, which lost 4 bases and 3 bases, there was a span of 10 bases. Germline assignment: CDR1 KGHSH and CDR2 LQKENI. DNA for the CDR3: TGTGCCAGCTCACGGGACAAACTCAATCAGCCCCAGCATTTT. Protein: CASSRDKLNQPQHF.

The chain couples TRBV20-1 to TRBJ2-7; D might be TRBD2 (5 bases). V dropped 6 bases and J dropped 3 bases, with 9 bases sitting between them. The germline V gene encodes CDR1 DFQATT and CDR2 SNEGSKA (reference sequence). The CDR3 loop spans 11 amino acids. CDR3: CSARRIYEQYF. DNA of the CDR3: TGCAGTGCGAGGAGGATCTACGAGCAGTACTTC.

To note about this clone: This CDR3 is also generated by other DNA sequences in the sample. V is TRBV19 and J is TRBJ1-1, with D uncertain. Germline V CDR1 and CDR2: LNHDA, SQIVND (reference sequence). Trimming removed 3 bases from V and 5 bases from J, with 7 bases in between. The CDR3 sequence is 12 residues long. CDR3 coding DNA: TGTGCCAGTAGTATGGGCCGGACTGAAGCTTTCTTT. This translates into CASSMGRTEAFF.

The chain recombines TRBV18 with TRBJ1-2; D is perhaps TRBD1 (5 bases). Per the germline V gene, CDR1 is KGHSH and CDR2 is LQKENI. The CDR3 totals 14 residues. V was pared by 3 bases and J by 3 bases, with 11 bases between. CDR3 DNA: TGTGCCAGCTCACCGGGAACAGGCGACTATGGCTACACCTTC. This sequence encodes CASSPGTGDYGYTF.

The chain carries TRBV14 and TRBJ2-7; 10 nucleotides agree with TRBD2. V was pared by 0 bases and J by 7 bases, with 18 bases of the junction left unmatched. Germline-derived CDR1 and CDR2 are SGHDN and FVKESK. The CDR3 has 19 amino acids. The CDR3 reads CASSQDRYLAGVHVGEQYF. CDR3 DNA sequence: TGTGCCAGCAGCCAAGATCGGTATCTAGCGGGAGTTCATGTGGGAGAGCAGTACTTC.

The chain is built from TRBV19 and TRBJ2-7; TRBD1 aligns across 7 bases. The CDR3 runs to 17 residues. Germline V gene sequence: CDR1 LNHDA, CDR2 SQIVND (reference sequence). The V gene end was trimmed by 5 bases and the J gene end by 3 bases; junction bases not matched to a gene: 16. The CDR3 here is CASSGHSDRFGFYEQYF. CDR3 DNA: TGTGCCAGTAGTGGACACTCGGACAGGTTTGGGTTCTACGAGCAGTACTTC.

This clone was seen a few times. The chain carries TRBV21-1 and TRBJ1-4; the listed D gene, TRBD1, was not tested against the DNA. TRBV21-1 is designated a pseudogene. CDR3 size: 14 residues. As DNA, the CDR3 is TGTGCCAGCAGCCGACAGGGAGTAGGAGAAAAACTGTTTTTT. It encodes CASSRQGVGEKLFF.